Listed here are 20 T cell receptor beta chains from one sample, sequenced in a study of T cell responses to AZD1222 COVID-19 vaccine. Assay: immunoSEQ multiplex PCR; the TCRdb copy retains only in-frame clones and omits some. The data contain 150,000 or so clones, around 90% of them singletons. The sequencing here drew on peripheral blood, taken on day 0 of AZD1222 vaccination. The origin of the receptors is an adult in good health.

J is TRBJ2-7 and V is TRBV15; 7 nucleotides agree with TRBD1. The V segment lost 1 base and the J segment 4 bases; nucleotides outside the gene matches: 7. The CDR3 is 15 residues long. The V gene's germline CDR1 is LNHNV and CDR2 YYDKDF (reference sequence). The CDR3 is CATSRGGGSGYEQYF. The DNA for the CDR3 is TGTGCCACCAGCAGAGGAGGGGGCAGTGGGTACGAGCAGTACTTC.

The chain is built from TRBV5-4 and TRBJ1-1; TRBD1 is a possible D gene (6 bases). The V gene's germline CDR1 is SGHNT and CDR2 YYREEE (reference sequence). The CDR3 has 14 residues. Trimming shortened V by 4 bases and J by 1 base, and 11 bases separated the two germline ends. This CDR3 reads CASSPWGRNTEAFF. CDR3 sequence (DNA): TGTGCCAGCAGCCCATGGGGGCGGAACACTGAAGCTTTCTTT.

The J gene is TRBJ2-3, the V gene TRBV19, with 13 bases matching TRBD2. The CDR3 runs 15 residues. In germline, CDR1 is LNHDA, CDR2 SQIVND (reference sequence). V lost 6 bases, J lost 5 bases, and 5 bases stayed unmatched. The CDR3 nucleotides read TGTGCCAGTAGGAGACTAGCGGGAGGTGGAGATACGCAGTATTTT. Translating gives CASRRLAGGGDTQYF.

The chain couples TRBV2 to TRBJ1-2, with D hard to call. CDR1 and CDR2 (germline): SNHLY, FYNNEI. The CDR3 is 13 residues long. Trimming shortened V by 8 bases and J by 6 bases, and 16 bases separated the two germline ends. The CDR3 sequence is CASSGWGADGYTF. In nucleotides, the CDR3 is TGTGCCAGCTCCGGGTGGGGAGCCGATGGCTACACCTTC.

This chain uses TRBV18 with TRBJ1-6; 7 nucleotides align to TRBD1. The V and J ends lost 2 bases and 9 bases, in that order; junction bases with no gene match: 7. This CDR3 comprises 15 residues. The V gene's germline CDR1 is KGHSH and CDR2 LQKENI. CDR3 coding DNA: TGTGCCAGCTCACCATCACAGGGGATGGGTTCACCCCTCCACTTT. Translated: CASSPSQGMGSPLHF.

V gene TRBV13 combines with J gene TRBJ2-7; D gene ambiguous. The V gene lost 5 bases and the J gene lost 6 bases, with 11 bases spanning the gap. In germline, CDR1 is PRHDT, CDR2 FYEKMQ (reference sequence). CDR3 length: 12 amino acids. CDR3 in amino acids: CASSRQPGEQYF. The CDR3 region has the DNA TGTGCCAGCAGCCGTCAACCAGGCGAGCAGTACTTC.

CDR3: CASSLVLGQGDRYTEAFF. The CDR3 nucleotides read TGTGCCAGCAGCTTAGTATTAGGACAGGGTGATAGGTACACTGAAGCTTTCTTT. The rearrangement links TRBV11-2 to TRBJ1-1; 8 nucleotides align to TRBD1. Trimming took 1 base from V and 3 from J; bases not matched to a gene: 13. The germline V gene has CDR1 SGHAT and CDR2 FQNNGV. The CDR3 totals 18 residues.

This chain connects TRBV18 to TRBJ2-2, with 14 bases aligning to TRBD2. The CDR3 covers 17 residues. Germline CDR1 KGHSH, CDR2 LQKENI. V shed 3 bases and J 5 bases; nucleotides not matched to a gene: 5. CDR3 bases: TGTGCCAGCTCACCGCGACTAGCGGGAGGGAGGACCGGGGAGCTGTTTTTT. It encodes CASSPRLAGGRTGELFF.

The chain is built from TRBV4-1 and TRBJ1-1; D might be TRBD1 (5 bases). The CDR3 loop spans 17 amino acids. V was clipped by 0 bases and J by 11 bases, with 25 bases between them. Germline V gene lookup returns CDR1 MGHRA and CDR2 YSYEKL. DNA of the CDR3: TGCGCCAGCAGCCAAGATAGTTGGGAGAGGGGCTCAGCTGGGGCTTTCTTT. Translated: CASSQDSWERGSAGAFF.

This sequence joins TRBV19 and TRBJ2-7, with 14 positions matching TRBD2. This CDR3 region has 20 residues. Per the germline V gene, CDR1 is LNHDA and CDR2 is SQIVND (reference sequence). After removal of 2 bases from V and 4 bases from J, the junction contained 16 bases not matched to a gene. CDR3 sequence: CASSISSSAAGTSGSYEQYF. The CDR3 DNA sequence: TGTGCCAGTAGTATATCCTCCTCCGCGGCAGGGACTAGCGGGAGTTACGAGCAGTACTTC. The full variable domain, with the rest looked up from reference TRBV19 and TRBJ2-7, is DGGITQSPKYLFRKEGQNVTLSCEQNLNHDAMYWYRQDPGQGLRLIYYSQIVNDFQKGDIAEGYSVSREKKESFPLTVTSAQKNPTAFYLCASSISSSAAGTSGSYEQYFGPGTRLTVT.

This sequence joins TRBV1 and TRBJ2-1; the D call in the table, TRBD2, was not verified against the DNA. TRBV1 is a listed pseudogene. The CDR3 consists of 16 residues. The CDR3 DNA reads TGCACCAGCAGCCAAGGACGGGGGGCCGGGACCAGGGGGCAGTTCTTC. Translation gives CTSSQGRGAGTRGQFF.

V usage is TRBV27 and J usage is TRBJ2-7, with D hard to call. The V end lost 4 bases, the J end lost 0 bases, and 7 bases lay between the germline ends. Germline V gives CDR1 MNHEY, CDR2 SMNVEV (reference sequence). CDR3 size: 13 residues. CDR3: CASSYSSSYEQYF. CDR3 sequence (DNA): TGTGCCAGCAGTTACAGTAGCTCCTACGAGCAGTACTTC.

Here the CDR3 reads CAITPFGTGDTEAFF. In DNA form, the CDR3 reads TGTGCCATCACCCCCTTCGGGACAGGGGACACTGAAGCTTTCTTT. V and J are TRBV10-3 and TRBJ1-1; 10 nucleotides match TRBD1. The length of the CDR3 is 15 residues. J lost 3 bases, V lost 7 bases, and 8 bases had no gene match. From germline, CDR1 is ENHRY and CDR2 SYGVKD.

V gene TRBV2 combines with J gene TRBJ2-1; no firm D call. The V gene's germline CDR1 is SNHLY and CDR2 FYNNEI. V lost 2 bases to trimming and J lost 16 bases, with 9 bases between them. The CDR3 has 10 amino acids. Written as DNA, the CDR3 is TGTGCCAGCAGTGAAACGCTCTTCTTCTTC. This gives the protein CASSETLFFF.

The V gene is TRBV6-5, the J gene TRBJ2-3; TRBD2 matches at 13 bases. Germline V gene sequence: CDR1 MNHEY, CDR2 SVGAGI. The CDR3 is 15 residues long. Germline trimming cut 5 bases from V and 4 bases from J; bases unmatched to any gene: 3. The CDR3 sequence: CASSTTSGGADTQYF. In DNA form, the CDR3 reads TGTGCCAGCAGTACCACTAGCGGGGGGGCAGATACGCAGTATTTT.

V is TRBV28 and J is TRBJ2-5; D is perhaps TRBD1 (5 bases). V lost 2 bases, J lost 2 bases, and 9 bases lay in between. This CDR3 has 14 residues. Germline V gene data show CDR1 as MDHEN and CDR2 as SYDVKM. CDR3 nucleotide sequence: TGTGCCAGCAGTTTACAAGGGGAACAAGAGACCCAGTACTTC. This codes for CASSLQGEQETQYF.

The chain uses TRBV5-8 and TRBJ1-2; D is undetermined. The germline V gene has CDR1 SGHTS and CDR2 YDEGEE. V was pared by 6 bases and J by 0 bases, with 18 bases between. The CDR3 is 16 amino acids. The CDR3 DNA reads TGTGCCAGCACCTTCATTATCGGGGTTACTAACTATGGCTACACCTTC. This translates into CASTFIIGVTNYGYTF.

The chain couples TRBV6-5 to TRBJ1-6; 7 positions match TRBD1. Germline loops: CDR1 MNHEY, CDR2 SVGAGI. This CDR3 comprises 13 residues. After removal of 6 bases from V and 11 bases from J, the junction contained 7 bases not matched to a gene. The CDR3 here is CASSRQGEAPLHF. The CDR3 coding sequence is TGTGCCAGCAGCAGACAGGGTGAGGCACCCCTCCACTTT.

CDR3 in DNA: TGTGCCAGCAGCTTCGGCAGGAGCGCTGAAGCTTTCTTT. Its translation is CASSFGRSAEAFF. J is TRBJ1-1 and V is TRBV7-9; D is undetermined. The CDR3 covers 13 residues. V lost 3 bases and J lost 6, with 11 bases in between. CDR1 and CDR2 from the germline V gene are SEHNR and FQNEAQ (reference sequence).

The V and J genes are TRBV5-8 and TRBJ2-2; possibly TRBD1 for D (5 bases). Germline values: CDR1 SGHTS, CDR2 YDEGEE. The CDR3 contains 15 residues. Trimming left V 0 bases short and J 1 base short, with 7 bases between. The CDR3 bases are TGTGCCAGCAGCTTGGCAGGGTTGAACACCGGGGAGCTGTTTTTT. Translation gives CASSLAGLNTGELFF.